This entry lists 18 T cell receptor beta chains sequenced from one sample in a study of OX40 agonist ivuxolimab in advanced cancers. Data came from immunoSEQ multiplex PCR; TCRdb stores just in-frame clones and leaves some out. The sample consists of about 69,000 clones, 80% to 90% of them appearing once. The source was CD4+ or CD8+ T cells sorted from blood, collected in a trial of the OX40 agonist ivuxolimab. The receptors were gathered from an adult with an advanced solid tumor such as melanoma, head and neck, liver or kidney cancer.

V and J are TRBV5-5 and TRBJ2-7; D call uncertain. V lost 0 bases to trimming and J lost 1 base, with 8 bases between them. The CDR3 consists of 14 residues. In germline, CDR1 is SGHKS, CDR2 YYEKEE (reference sequence). This chain's CDR3 is CASSLAKLSYEQYF. In DNA, the CDR3 is TGTGCCAGCAGCTTGGCTAAACTGTCCTACGAGCAGTACTTC.

The gene calls are TRBV28 and TRBJ2-7, with D unresolved. Germline V gene lookup returns CDR1 MDHEN and CDR2 SYDVKM. V lost 8 bases, J lost 4 bases, and 12 bases lay in between. The CDR3 is 12 residues long. DNA for the CDR3: TGTGCCAGCTGTACCCCTGGATACGAGCAGTACTTC. It specifies CASCTPGYEQYF. Variable domain in full (rest from reference TRBV28 and TRBJ2-7): DVKVTQSSRYLVKRTGEKVFLECVQDMDHENMFWYRQDPGLGLRLIYFSYDVKMKEKGDIPEGYSVSREKKERFSLILESASTNQTSMYLCASCTPGYEQYFGPGTRLTVT.

The chain combines TRBV5-4 with TRBJ2-7; the D is unclear. The CDR3 consists of 13 residues. CDR1 is SGHNT, CDR2 YYREEE, per germline (reference sequence). The V end lost 4 bases, the J end lost 3 bases, and 11 bases lay between the germline ends. CDR3 in amino acids: CASSAEDLYEQYF. CDR3 bases: TGTGCCAGCAGCGCCGAGGATCTCTACGAGCAGTACTTC.

This clone occurred once. V and J are TRBV27 and TRBJ2-1; D remains ambiguous. V gave up 4 bases and J gave up 6 bases, with 10 bases separating them. Germline CDR1 reads MNHEY; CDR2 reads SMNVEV (reference sequence). The CDR3 length is 13 residues. The CDR3 region is CASSSGPRNEQFF. DNA of the CDR3: TGTGCCAGCAGTTCCGGGCCTCGCAATGAGCAGTTCTTC.

The gene calls are TRBV28 and TRBJ2-7; unclear D gene. V was cut by 6 bases and J by 0 bases, with 9 bases left in between. Germline V lookup: CDR1 MDHEN, CDR2 SYDVKM. The CDR3 loop spans 13 amino acids. The CDR3 coding sequence is TGTGCCAGCAGCTGGACGGGCTCCTACGAGCAGTACTTC. It encodes CASSWTGSYEQYF.

The table lists this clone with a count of one. The chain links TRBV27 to TRBJ2-2, with 8 bases fitting TRBD2. Germline CDR1 and CDR2: MNHEY and SMNVEV (reference sequence). V gave up 3 bases and J gave up 2 bases; unmatched junction bases: 2. The CDR3 loop spans 15 amino acids. The CDR3 is CASSLVAGNTGELFF. In DNA, the CDR3 is TGTGCCAGCAGTTTGGTAGCGGGAAACACCGGGGAGCTGTTTTTT.

In this sample, this clone turned up a few times. The chain employs TRBV6-1 and TRBJ1-6, with D perhaps matching TRBD1 (5 bases). Per the germline V gene, CDR1 is MNHNS and CDR2 is SASEGT. This CDR3 comprises 18 residues. V lost 0 bases and J 7 bases, leaving 19 bases between the germline ends. CDR3 sequence reads: CASSEAFGGYTSNSPLHF. CDR3 nucleotides: TGTGCCAGCAGTGAAGCTTTTGGGGGTTACACCTCGAATTCACCCCTCCACTTT.

This chain joins TRBV5-1 and TRBJ2-7; D perhaps matches TRBD1 (5 bases). Trimming left V 2 bases short and J 5 bases short, with 8 bases between. The CDR3 totals 12 residues. CDR1 and CDR2 from the germline V gene are SGHRS and YFSETQ. The CDR3 nucleotides are TGCGCCAGCAGCTTAACAGGAGACGAGCAGTACTTC. Protein sequence: CASSLTGDEQYF.

The chain has TRBV11-3 and TRBJ2-1, with a tentative D call TRBD2 (6 bases). Deletions cut 5 bases from V and 4 bases from J, with 12 bases between. The CDR3 is made up of 14 amino acids. Germline CDR1 SGHNT, CDR2 YENEEA. The CDR3 sequence is CASSLSGPYNEQFF. The CDR3 nucleotides read TGTGCCAGCAGCCTAAGCGGGCCTTACAATGAGCAGTTCTTC. Drawing the rest from reference TRBV11-3 and TRBJ2-1, the complete variable domain is EAGVVQSPRYKIIEKKQPVAFWCNPISGHNTLYWYLQNLGQGPELLIRYENEEAVDDSQLPKDRFSAERLKGVDSTLKIQPAELGDSAVYLCASSLSGPYNEQFFGPGTRLTVL.

The V call is TRBV5-6, the J call TRBJ2-5; 8 bases align to TRBD2. This CDR3 region has 16 residues. Unmatched junction bases numbered 6, after V lost 0 bases and J lost 2 bases. In germline, CDR1 is SGHDT, CDR2 YYEEEE. The CDR3 spells CASSLELAGRQETQYF. The CDR3 coding sequence is TGTGCCAGCAGCTTGGAGTTAGCGGGGCGGCAAGAGACCCAGTACTTC. Full variable domain (rest looked up from reference TRBV5-6 and TRBJ2-5): DAGVTQSPTHLIKTRGQQVTLRCSPKSGHDTVSWYQQALGQGPQFIFQYYEEEERQRGNFPDRFSGHQFPNYSSELNVNALLLGDSALYLCASSLELAGRQETQYFGPGTRLLVL.

This clone was seen just once. The V and J genes are TRBV5-1 and TRBJ1-1; D is uncertain. Trimming removed 1 base at V and 1 base at J, with 20 bases between. Germline V gene sequence: CDR1 SGHRS, CDR2 YFSETQ. The CDR3 sequence is 18 residues long. DNA for the CDR3: TGCGCCAGCAGCTTGCCGGCCGCAACAGACCTCAGGAACACTGAAGCTTTCTTT. Translated, it gives CASSLPAATDLRNTEAFF.

The rearrangement links TRBV10-2 to TRBJ1-1; D gene ambiguous. Germline lookup yields CDR1 WSHSY and CDR2 SAAADI. This CDR3 has 12 residues. With 5 bases removed from V and 1 base from J, the gap between germline ends came to 5 bases. CDR3 nucleotides: TGCGCCAGCAGTTCGGGGAACACTGAAGCTTTCTTT. Protein sequence: CASSSGNTEAFF.

V is TRBV27 and J is TRBJ1-2, with 7 bases identical to TRBD1. V dropped 3 bases and J dropped 7; count of bases not matched to a gene: 5. The CDR3 is made up of 13 amino acids. In germline, CDR1 is MNHEY, CDR2 SMNVEV (reference sequence). The CDR3 loop reads CASSFETGIGYTF. The CDR3 nucleotides are TGTGCCAGCAGTTTCGAGACAGGGATTGGCTACACCTTC.

The gene calls are TRBV15 and TRBJ2-7; no definite D call. V lost 0 bases to trimming and J lost 4 bases, with 10 bases between them. This CDR3 contains 14 residues. The germline gives CDR1 LNHNV, CDR2 YYDKDF (reference sequence). DNA of the CDR3: TGTGCCACCAGCAGAGATTCGAGACAATACGAGCAGTACTTC. Translated: CATSRDSRQYEQYF. Filled out from reference TRBV15 and TRBJ2-7, the complete variable domain reads DAMVIQNPRYQVTQFGKPVTLSCSQTLNHNVMYWYQQKSSQAPKLLFHYYDKDFNNEADTPDNFQSRRPNTSFCFLDIRSPGLGDTAMYLCATSRDSRQYEQYFGPGTRLTVT.

V gene TRBV4-1 combines with J gene TRBJ2-7, with TRBD2 matching over 13 bases. V lost 3 bases and J lost 5; bases outside the gene matches: 4. The CDR3 spans 15 residues. Germline CDR1 reads MGHRA; CDR2 reads YSYEKL. CDR3 in DNA: TGCGCCAGCAGCCAGGGGACTAGCGGGATGGACGAGCAGTACTTC. This translates into CASSQGTSGMDEQYF.

CDR3 in amino acids: CASSPSQGGEQYF. Written as DNA, the CDR3 is TGCGCCAGCAGCCCAAGCCAGGGGGGAGAGCAGTACTTC. The rearrangement uses TRBV4-3 and TRBJ2-7, with D perhaps TRBD1 (7 bases). The V end lost 4 bases, the J end lost 7 bases, and 14 bases lay between the germline ends. The germline V gene encodes CDR1 LGHNA and CDR2 YSLEER. There are 13 residues in the CDR3.

The chain's CDR3 is CASSLVLDDTDTQYF. Here the CDR3 DNA reads TGTGCCAGCAGCTTGGTACTCGACGACACAGATACGCAGTATTTT. The chain has TRBV5-4 and TRBJ2-3; D gene ambiguous. The CDR3 runs to 15 residues. Trimming took off 0 bases at V and 2 bases at J, with 10 bases between the two ends. CDR1 is SGHNT and CDR2 is YYREEE in the germline V gene (reference sequence).

J is TRBJ2-1 and V is TRBV15; 7 positions match TRBD2. The length of the CDR3 is 16 residues. J gave up 0 bases and V 6 bases, and 8 bases lay outside the gene matches. Germline CDR1 is LNHNV and CDR2 is YYDKDF (reference sequence). DNA of the CDR3: TGTGCCACCAGTGTACTAGCGCTCTCCTCCTACAATGAGCAGTTCTTC. This sequence encodes CATSVLALSSYNEQFF.